Listed here are 16 T cell receptor beta chains from one sample, sequenced in a study of blood T cells in healthy people across ages. Primed by a sample-barcoded 5' primer and a J-beta primer mix, a second PCR proceeded for 7 to 11 cycles. TCRdb passed the 5' RACE reads through MiXCR, listing each CDR3 protein once. The sample yields 650,000 to 1,000,000 distinct CDR3 sequences, under 40% seen once. Sample: blood. Receptors originate from a man aged 18 to 29 in good health.

The rearrangement uses TRBV20-1 and TRBJ2-5; no firm D call. Germline CDR1 and CDR2: DFQATT and SNEGSKA (reference sequence). Trimming removed 6 bases at V and 5 bases at J, with 16 bases between. The CDR3 is 13 residues long. CDR3 loop: CSAKAGLEETQYF. The CDR3 DNA reads TGCAGTGCCAAAGCCGGTCTCGAGGAGACCCAGTACTTC.

This clonotype was recorded only once. This chain uses TRBV5-1 with TRBJ2-1; D not certain. This CDR3 is 15 amino acids long. Germline V CDR1 and CDR2: SGHRS, YFSETQ. Trimming left V 0 bases short and J 3 bases short, with 10 bases between. CDR3 coding DNA: TGCGCCAGCAGCTTGGATGGGCAGCACTACAATGAGCAGTTCTTC. Translating gives CASSLDGQHYNEQFF.

The chain couples TRBV28 to TRBJ1-5; 7 bases align to TRBD1. The CDR3 extends over 15 amino acids. The germline V gene has CDR1 MDHEN and CDR2 SYDVKM. V was clipped by 5 bases and J by 1 base; unmatched bases: 5. CDR3 sequence (DNA): TGTGCCAGCAGTACTTTAGGGGGCAGCAATCAGCCCCAGCATTTT. This encodes CASSTLGGSNQPQHF.

This chain links TRBV6-2 or TRBV6-3 with TRBJ1-2; no firm D call. This CDR3 has 12 residues. Trimming shortened V by 6 bases and J by 8 bases, and 13 bases separated the two germline ends. Per the germline V gene, CDR1 is MNHEY and CDR2 is SVGEGT. In DNA, the CDR3 is TGTGCCAGCAGCCCCCCCCCGGGCGGCTACACCTTC. Encoded protein: CASSPPPGGYTF.

V gene TRBV13 combines with J gene TRBJ2-5, with a tentative D call TRBD1 (5 bases). The CDR3 totals 16 residues. V gave up 5 bases and J gave up 11 bases, with 27 bases separating them. CDR1 PRHDT and CDR2 FYEKMQ come from the germline V gene (reference sequence). The CDR3 spells CASSPVGRARYNEQYF. The CDR3 nucleotides read TGTGCCAGCAGCCCCGTGGGCAGGGCTCGCTACAATGAGCAGTACTTC.

The chain carries TRBV29-1 and TRBJ1-2; the D is unclear. From germline, CDR1 is SQVTM and CDR2 ANQGSEA. Trimming stripped 5 bases from V and 0 bases from J, with 7 bases between. This CDR3 comprises 12 residues. The CDR3 sequence is CSVTATNYGYTF. The CDR3 DNA is TGCAGCGTTACTGCCACTAACTATGGCTACACCTTC.

This chain joins TRBV27 and TRBJ1-1, with D maybe TRBD1 (5 bases). Between the trimmed V and J ends, which lost 3 bases and 1 base, there was a span of 12 bases. The length of the CDR3 is 15 residues. Germline values: CDR1 MNHEY, CDR2 SMNVEV (reference sequence). CDR3: CASSLIGQQNTEAFF. The CDR3 DNA follows: TGTGCCAGCAGTTTGATAGGACAACAGAACACTGAAGCTTTCTTT.

This chain links TRBV7-2 with TRBJ1-1, with unresolved D. The V end was cut by 5 bases, the J end by 4 bases, with 11 bases between. This CDR3 region has 13 residues. Germline CDR1 SGHTA, CDR2 FQGNSA. In DNA form, the CDR3 reads TGTGCCAGCAGCCCCCCGGCTGCCACTGAAGCTTTCTTT. Its translation is CASSPPAATEAFF.

Turning to this clonotype: This may stem from a read error, because a much larger clone lies one nucleotide away. The chain joins TRBV12-3 or TRBV12-4 to TRBJ2-5; 7 bases agree with TRBD2. CDR3 length: 17 amino acids. The trim removed 3 bases at V and 3 bases at J, leaving 13 bases unmatched. The CDR3 here is CASSFGGYVGREETQYF. CDR3 bases: TGTGCCAGCAGTTTTGGTGGTTATGTGGGGAGGGAAGAGACCCAGTACTTC.

The chain employs TRBV7-9 and TRBJ1-4; 7 positions match TRBD1. Germline loops: CDR1 SEHNR, CDR2 FQNEAQ (reference sequence). The CDR3 loop spans 14 amino acids. Trimming at V came to 3 bases and at J to 8 bases, leaving 6 bases not matched to a gene. Here the CDR3 reads CASSFDRVLEKLFF. The CDR3 DNA follows: TGTGCCAGCAGCTTCGACAGGGTGCTGGAAAAACTGTTTTTT.

This clonotype appeared a few times. The V and J genes are TRBV6-6 and TRBJ1-1; D call uncertain. This CDR3 spans 14 amino acids. CDR1 and CDR2 (germline): MNHNY, SVGAGI (reference sequence). V lost 8 bases and J lost 1, with 14 bases in between. CDR3 protein: CASGEGGPNTEAFF. As DNA, the CDR3 is TGTGCCAGCGGGGAGGGAGGGCCGAACACTGAAGCTTTCTTT.

The sample holds a few counts of this clonotype. This chain joins TRBV7-2 and TRBJ2-5, with 12 bases fitting TRBD2. The CDR3 has 18 amino acids. Germline V gene sequence: CDR1 SGHTA, CDR2 FQGNSA. Trimming removed 1 base from V and 5 bases from J; junction bases left unmatched: 11. CDR3 region: CASSLELAGGGSMETQYF. DNA for the CDR3: TGTGCCAGCAGCTTAGAACTAGCGGGGGGCGGCTCGATGGAGACCCAGTACTTC.

This clonotype showed up just a few times. The chain carries TRBV4-2 and TRBJ1-5; no clear D. The V end lost 0 bases, the J end lost 4 bases, and 10 bases lay between the germline ends. CDR1 is LGHNA and CDR2 is YNFKEQ in the germline V gene. The CDR3 covers 15 residues. CDR3 DNA sequence: TGTGCCAGCAGCCAAGATTGGGCAGAAAATCAGCCCCAGCATTTT. Protein: CASSQDWAENQPQHF.

This clonotype was detected a few times. The V gene is TRBV4-3, the J gene TRBJ2-4; 12 bases map to TRBD2. The CDR3 has 19 amino acids. V shed 0 bases, J shed 5 bases, and the junction held 11 bases outside the gene matches. Germline CDR1 reads LGHNA; CDR2 reads YSLEER. The CDR3 loop is CASSQDGASGGARENIQYF. The CDR3 region has the DNA TGCGCCAGCAGCCAAGACGGGGCTAGCGGGGGGGCCAGGGAAAACATTCAGTACTTC.

There are a few counts of this clonotype. The chain recombines TRBV6-6 with TRBJ1-1; TRBD1 is a possible D gene (6 bases). The CDR3 contains 15 residues. CDR1 and CDR2 from the germline V gene are MNHNY and SVGAGI (reference sequence). Trimming removed 7 bases from V and 1 base from J, with 16 bases in between. The CDR3 sequence: CASTPGGRKNTEAFF. CDR3 nucleotide sequence: TGTGCCAGCACCCCGGGGGGGCGGAAGAACACTGAAGCTTTCTTT.

This clonotype turned up a few times. This chain joins TRBV12-3 or TRBV12-4 and TRBJ2-2; 10 bases align to TRBD2. The CDR3 totals 15 residues. With 6 bases clipped from V and 2 bases from J, the junction kept 3 bases outside the gene matches. DNA of the CDR3: TGTGCCAGCAGAACTAGCGGGGTTAACACCGGGGAGCTGTTTTTT. Its protein product is CASRTSGVNTGELFF.